Given below is one T cell receptor beta chain in context. Those who participated ranged in age from roughly 18 to 90 years and resided in some 24 US areas. The method was immunoSEQ multiplex PCR; TCRdb's version includes in-frame clones alone and lacks a portion of them. The repertoire holds roughly 190,000 clones, with roughly 90% as singletons. The sample comes from a study of blood T cell repertoires in COVID-19. Sequences were obtained from PBMCs or T cells enriched from blood (not recorded which). The receptor's source is a woman in her twenties or thirties who had recovered from COVID-19.

The chain's CDR3 is CAISGEYQPQHF. CDR3 in DNA: TGTGCCATCAGTGGAGAATATCAGCCCCAGCATTTT. V and J are TRBV10-3 and TRBJ1-5, with D unresolved. The germline V and J ends were trimmed by 4 bases and 5 bases, with 6 bases remaining between them. There are 12 residues in the CDR3. Per the germline V gene, CDR1 is ENHRY and CDR2 is SYGVKD.